This TCR beta chain was sequenced for a study of CD8 T cells in ankylosing spondylitis. General study findings and limits: Significantly higher representation of disease-linked clones was reported for matched ankylosing spondylitis synovial fluid. Some motif variants were previously reported in reactive arthritis synovial fluid and blood. Under 10 highly homologous variants formed a TCR beta motif that appeared characteristic of ankylosing spondylitis blood.

It was by quantitative 5'-RACE with molecular barcodes that TCR beta libraries were made. TCRdb analysed the 5' RACE reads with MiXCR anew, one entry per CDR3 protein. Counted here are some 290,000 distinct CDR3 sequences, 15% to 20% occurring once; the ten biggest clones make up about 8%. The V and J ends lost 5 bases and 1 base respectively, with 11 bases between them. The CDR3 loop spans 13 amino acids. Looked up from germline, CDR1 is GTSNPN and CDR2 is SVGIG (reference sequence). This clonotype was observed a few times. Its antigen remains unknown. Sequenced material: blood, either unsorted or a sorted T cell fraction (not recorded which). The sequence came from a male donor with ankylosing spondylitis or in good health (not recorded which). The chain combines TRBV30 with TRBJ1-1, with a possible D match to TRBD1 (5 bases). The CDR3 sequence is CAWGRGTNTEAFF. CDR3 bases: TGTGCCTGGGGTAGAGGGACGAACACTGAAGCTTTCTTT.